This T cell receptor (beta chain) was profiled in a study of Graves' ophthalmopathy and Graves' hyperthyroidism. The CDR3 totals 15 residues. V was clipped by 5 bases and J by 5 bases, with 18 bases between them. Per the germline V gene, CDR1 is LNHNV and CDR2 is YYDKDF (reference sequence). Amplified TCR beta CDR3 regions were obtained using RNA transcripts as template. In the first round, RT-PCR was carried out with HTBI primers, and a multiplex PCR formed the second round. TCRdb reprocessed the multiplex PCR reads with MiXCR, giving one entry per CDR3 protein. The sample gives fewer than 250,000 distinct CDR3 sequences, 25% to 30% of which show up once; about 9.1% is in the top ten. General study findings and limits: Ophthalmopathy progression was predicted with about 67% sensitivity and around 78% specificity. Sensitivity of 85% to 90% and specificity of less than 82% were achieved when a 13-signature model separated ophthalmopathy from stable hyperthyroidism.

CAS ≥3, NOSPECS ≥4, moderate-to-severe activity and duration under 3 months marked donors with ophthalmopathy. PBMCs came from about 10 ml of fresh peripheral blood. With regard to this clonotype: Its antigen remains unknown.

The sequenced sample was peripheral blood. The V and J genes are TRBV15 and TRBJ2-5; possibly TRBD2 for D (6 bases). The sequence derives from a man between 45 and 60 years old with Graves' ophthalmopathy. The CDR3 DNA reads as TGTGCCACCAGCTCCATAGACGAGGGGAGGGAGACCCAGTACTTC. Translation: CATSSIDEGRETQYF.